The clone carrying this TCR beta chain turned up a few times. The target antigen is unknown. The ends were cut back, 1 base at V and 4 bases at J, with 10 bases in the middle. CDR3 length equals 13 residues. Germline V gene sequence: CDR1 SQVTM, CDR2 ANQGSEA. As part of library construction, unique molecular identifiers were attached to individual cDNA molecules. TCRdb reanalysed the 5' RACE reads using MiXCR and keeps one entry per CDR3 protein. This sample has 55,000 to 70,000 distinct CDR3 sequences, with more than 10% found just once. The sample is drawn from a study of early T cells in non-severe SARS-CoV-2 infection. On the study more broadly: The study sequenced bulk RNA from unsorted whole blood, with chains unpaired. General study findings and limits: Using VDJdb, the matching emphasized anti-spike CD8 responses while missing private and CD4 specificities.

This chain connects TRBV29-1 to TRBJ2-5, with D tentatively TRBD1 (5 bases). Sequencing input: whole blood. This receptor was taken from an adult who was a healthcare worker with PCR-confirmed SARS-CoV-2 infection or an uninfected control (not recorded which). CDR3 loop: CSVEVGQGETQYF. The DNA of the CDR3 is TGCAGCGTTGAAGTCGGTCAGGGAGAGACCCAGTACTTC.